The entry that follows covers one T cell receptor beta chain sequence. Its antigen specificity is not known. Qualities for individual bases were not recorded, and no much larger clone is one base off. Library prep was done by the immunoSEQ multiplex PCR assay. The multiplex PCR relied on a mix of 60 forward primers for TCR Vbeta segments and 13 reverse primers for TCR Jbeta segments. The CDR3 region of rearranged TCR beta genes was amplified from genomic DNA with a multiplex PCR assay. Amplified TCR beta libraries were sequenced as 87-base-pair reads on the Illumina HiSeq System. Processing in the source paper ran as follows. A later analysis counted tens of millions of unique TCR beta chains across the 666 repertoires, and some 11 million of these chains were shared by at least two donors. Raw reads were error-corrected and collapsed into unique sequences with a nearest-neighbor algorithm that merged closely related sequences to remove PCR and sequencing errors. CDR3 sequences were aligned to IMGT reference sequences to assign V, D and J gene segments. For a sequence to be retained, a match of at least six nucleotides to both a V gene segment and a J gene segment was required. Rearrangements were called productive when the CDR3 lacked stop codons and stayed in frame with V and J; all others were non-productive. Following IMGT convention, CDR3 was defined as the stretch from the second conserved V-encoded cysteine up to the conserved J-encoded phenylalanine. The earlier analysis of some 540 of the donors excluded any sequence lacking an unambiguous match to a single V gene segment. In an earlier analysis of several hundred of the donors, a V segment was called functional when productive rearrangements were above 56.7%, and segregating when the standard deviation between donors exceeded 5%. A statistical classification framework was built to diagnose cytomegalovirus status from the catalog of TCR beta chain sequences. In a later analysis, TCR nucleotide sequences were compared against IMGT/GENE-DB human TR gene sequences so that V and J genes could be assigned. A later analysis assigned CDR3 sequences and most-parsimonious VDJ recombination scenarios with the TCRdist pipeline. In a later analysis, every TCR beta chain was defined by the combination of its CDR3 amino acid sequence and its V-gene family, and reads without a unique V-gene family were dropped. A later analysis removed 592 highly shared, low-generation-probability nucleotide sequences to deal with suspected cross-contamination and a sequencing artifact. In a later analysis, a clonal expansion index for each public chain was calculated from normalized within-repertoire ranks of inferred template counts. In a later analysis, generation probabilities were computed with a VDJ recombination model fitted to out-of-frame rearrangements, and the resulting probabilities were checked against IGoR. Hypergeometric tests were used in a later analysis to score TCR-TCR, TCR-HLA and TCR-CMV co-occurrence, with a repertoire-size bias correction applied to the TCR pairs. In a later analysis, false discovery rates were estimated by permuting HLA or CMV assignments 20 times. A later analysis grouped co-occurring TCRs with DBSCAN, adding TCRdist sequence similarity when clustering within HLA-allele-positive subsets. Repertoires with fewer than 30,000 or more than 120,000 public chains were left out of co-occurrence clustering, as were roughly five repertoires with anomalous nucleotide sharing. TCRdb limited this immuneACCESS table to in-frame rearrangements with V and J called. A share of clones is missing; checked studies link under half to unresolved V genes, and the rest is unexplained. From that table come the V and J calls and clone size; the DNA was used to work out D and trimming. The sample table lists some 190,000 clones, 77% of them with a count of one. The ten largest clones add up to roughly 1.5% of the sample.

These data belong to a study of cytomegalovirus exposure and HLA in healthy donors (dated by TCRdb to about 2017). A note on the overall study: According to an earlier analysis of several hundred of the donors, about 179 million T cells yielded 120 million or so unique TCR beta sequences and around 300 Gb of sequence data. High-throughput TCR immunosequencing, statistical association of individual TCRs with disease status, and machine learning were combined to predict cytomegalovirus infection status. A later analysis re-analyzed previously published TCR beta repertoires from roughly 690 donors and added high-resolution HLA genotyping to study TCR occurrence patterns. The genetic ancestry cluster associated with self-reported Caucasian donors included 80% to 90% of the roughly 400 genotyped donors. Using immunosequencing, the study profiled T cell repertoires from about 610 subjects and related those repertoires to cytomegalovirus serostatus. Donor age, sex, ethnicity and CMV serostatus were compiled together with the repertoire data. Along with the approximately 700-subject first cohort, a separate validation cohort of over a hundred different subjects was used. Genome-wide SNP genotypes for about 65% of the 666 donors were used in a later genetic analysis, which treated that subset as a discovery cohort. Across approximately 400 genotyped donors of the cohort, an average of about 200,000 unique TCR beta nucleotide sequences per donor were sequenced, and approximately 17% of those sequences were non-productive. The number of donors typed differed by locus, with roughly 620-630 for A, B, C, DRB1 and DQB1, more than 500 for DQA1, some 570 for DPA1, and approximately 470 for DPB1. Both class I and class II loci were covered by HLA typing, at four-digit resolution. Every discovery cohort repertoire had been produced on one sequencing platform. In the later analysis, no new phenotypic data were used to find candidate immune exposures; instead, reliance was placed on TCR beta sequences and their occurrence across donors. About five DR-DQ haplotypes were treated as single units for association and clustering because of strong linkage in the cohort. Roughly 300 gigabases of sequencing data and around 80 million unique TCR sequences made up an early release that covered approximately 620 HLA-typed donors. To decide whether each TCR beta V gene segment behaved as functional or pseudogenic, an earlier analysis of some 540 of the donors relied on high-throughput TCR beta sequencing. The study was designed to test whether signatures of past pathogen exposure could be identified by cataloging public T cell receptors. Overall study outcomes, separate from this receptor: Correlated functional status among segregating V segments might reflect linkage disequilibrium, but an unknown experimental factor could not be ruled out. The authors suggested that the approach could potentially be extended to other disease states and immunological phenotypes. Because HLA typing was missing for some donors at each locus, association tests included only the typed subset. According to a later analysis, TCR association rates differed among HLA loci, with DRB1 alleles showing the most associated TCRs and HLA-C alleles showing the fewest. A later genetic analysis associated a missense DCLRE1C variant with V-gene and J-gene trimming of TCR beta chains, and an independent cohort replicated the association. A later analysis associated 17,000 or so TCR beta sequences with specific HLA alleles at a false discovery rate of 0.05. According to a later genetic analysis, donors in an Asian-associated ancestry cluster had fewer N-insertions in productive TCRs than the approximately 690-donor mean. Most TCR sequences were seen in very few donors, while some public TCRs were found in many individuals. Some 15 rarely observed V segments, including chromosome 9 orphons, were excluded from the earlier analysis of approximately 500 of the donors because counts were too low. In the study, approximately 150 TCR beta chains were listed as associated with cytomegalovirus. According to a later analysis, most CMV-associated TCR beta chains appeared to be HLA-restricted, and the HLA associations seemed to be driven largely by CMV exposure. When HLA alleles, especially DR and DQ, strongly co-occurred, TCR associations were difficult to assign to individual alleles. The sequencing pipeline was judged likely to have produced a cluster of highly shared sequence variants as a technical artifact. A few of the identified cytomegalovirus-associated TCR beta chains were confirmed in vitro to be specific for cytomegalovirus antigens. Immune exposure information for the cohort was limited to CMV serostatus. Presence/absence analyses assumed roughly uniform sequencing depth across donors, an assumption that may not hold. A further reported finding was that TCR beta sequences accurately predicted the HLA-A and HLA-B alleles for most subjects in the first cohort. According to a later analysis, parvovirus B19, influenza, CMV and Epstein-Barr virus appeared linked to several top co-occurrence clusters. The classifier was reported to diagnose cytomegalovirus status with high specificity and sensitivity in both the original cohort and the validation cohort. The 87-base-pair reads could not distinguish some IMGT-functional V segments, including TRBV6-2 and TRBV6-3, so those segments were excluded. This cohort had only TCR beta chains sequenced, and the lack of alpha or paired-chain data limited which features could be detected. An earlier analysis of approximately 500 of the donors showed that most TCR beta V segments appeared in productive rearrangements either about 87% or about 30% of the time, which broadly matched IMGT annotations. In a later analysis, HLA-associated TCR beta chains showed more clonal expansion and lower generation probabilities than non-associated chains that were equally common.

In total, 500 to 700 healthy bone marrow donors made up the cohort. Cohort members were all nominally healthy when sampled, although unrecorded immune exposures were likely present. The donor was CMV seronegative and was included in the group of about 350 seronegative cohort members. A peripheral blood sample was collected from each donor, and TCR beta sequencing was performed on peripheral blood mononuclear cells. The Qiagen DNeasy Blood Extraction Kit was used to extract genomic DNA from the blood cell samples. The CDR3 starts with the cysteine, ends with the phenylalanine, and has 17 residues. The only DNA kept is the CDR3, 51 bases in frame from the first base. The germline ends are 23 bases apart after V is trimmed by 2 bases and J by 6 bases. The germline V gene (reference sequence) gives CDR1 as MNHEY and CDR2 as SMNVEV.

The TCR sequence derives from a man younger than 35 in good health and CMV-seronegative. What was sequenced was PBMCs. This sequence uses TRBV27 and TRBJ2-7, with an unclear D gene assignment. The CDR3 protein is CASSLKESIRAAREQYF. The DNA reads as follows: TGTGCCAGCAGTTTAAAAGAGTCGATCCGCGCGGCCCGCGAGCAGTACTTC.